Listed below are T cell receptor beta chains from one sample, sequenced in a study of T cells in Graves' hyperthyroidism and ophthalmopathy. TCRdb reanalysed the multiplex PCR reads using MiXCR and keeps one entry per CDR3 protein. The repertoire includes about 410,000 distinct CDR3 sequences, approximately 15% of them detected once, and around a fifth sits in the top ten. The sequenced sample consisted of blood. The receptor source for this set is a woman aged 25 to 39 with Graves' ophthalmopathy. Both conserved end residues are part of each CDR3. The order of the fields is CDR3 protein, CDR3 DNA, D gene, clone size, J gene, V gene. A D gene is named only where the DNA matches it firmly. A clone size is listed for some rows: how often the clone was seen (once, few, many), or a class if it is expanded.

CDR3aa: CASSFYYGGYNEQFF; CDR3nt: TGTGCCAGCAGCTTCTATTATGGGGGGTACAATGAGCAGTTCTTC; d_gene: -; abundance: many; j_gene: TRBJ2-1; v_gene: TRBV7-2
CDR3aa: CASSLRDSNTGELFF; CDR3nt: TGTGCCAGCAGCCTTAGGGACTCCAACACCGGGGAGCTGTTTTTT; d_gene: -; abundance: many; j_gene: TRBJ2-2; v_gene: TRBV7-2
CDR3aa: CASSSSSRGYQPQHF; CDR3nt: TGTGCCAGCAGCTCCTCCTCTCGGGGGTATCAGCCCCAGCATTTT; d_gene: -; abundance: many; j_gene: TRBJ1-5; v_gene: TRBV7-9
CDR3aa: CAWSTTDSNQPQHF; CDR3nt: TGTGCCTGGAGTACAACCGATAGCAATCAGCCCCAGCATTTT; d_gene: -; abundance: many; j_gene: TRBJ1-5; v_gene: TRBV30
CDR3aa: CASSRKSTDTQYF; CDR3nt: TGTGCCAGCAGTCGTAAAAGCACAGATACGCAGTATTTT; d_gene: -; abundance: -; j_gene: TRBJ2-3; v_gene: TRBV6-4
CDR3aa: CASGHMNYGYTF; CDR3nt: TGTGCCTCTGGCCACATGAACTATGGCTACACCTTC; d_gene: -; abundance: many; j_gene: TRBJ1-2; v_gene: TRBV6-1
CDR3aa: CASSRRGLNQPQHF; CDR3nt: TGTGCCAGTAGTCGCAGGGGCCTTAATCAGCCCCAGCATTTT; d_gene: -; abundance: -; j_gene: TRBJ1-5; v_gene: TRBV19
CDR3aa: CASSSLQGTNYGYTF; CDR3nt: TGTGCCAGCAGTTCTTTACAGGGGACCAACTATGGCTACACCTTC; d_gene: TRBD1; abundance: many; j_gene: TRBJ1-2; v_gene: TRBV6-1
CDR3aa: CSAANTEAFF; CDR3nt: TGCAGCGCAGCGAACACTGAAGCTTTCTTT; d_gene: -; abundance: many; j_gene: TRBJ1-1; v_gene: TRBV29-1
CDR3aa: CSAEPDSYNSPLHF; CDR3nt: TGCAGTGCTGAACCGGACAGTTATAATTCACCCCTCCACTTT; d_gene: -; abundance: medium-sized; j_gene: TRBJ1-6; v_gene: TRBV20-1
CDR3aa: CASSYRQGSGELFF; CDR3nt: TGTGCCAGCAGCTATAGACAGGGTTCCGGGGAGCTGTTTTTT; d_gene: TRBD1; abundance: -; j_gene: TRBJ2-2; v_gene: TRBV7-6
CDR3aa: CASISSGGSGTGELFF; CDR3nt: TGTGCCAGCATTTCATCAGGGGGCAGCGGCACCGGGGAGCTGTTTTTT; d_gene: TRBD1; abundance: many; j_gene: TRBJ2-2; v_gene: TRBV28
CDR3aa: CSVPVEAGYEQFF; CDR3nt: TGCAGCGTCCCAGTAGAAGCGGGTTATGAGCAGTTCTTC; d_gene: -; abundance: few; j_gene: TRBJ2-1; v_gene: TRBV29-1
CDR3aa: CASSIWAGGGTDTGELFF; CDR3nt: TGTGCCAGTAGTATTTGGGCCGGGGGGGGGACGGACACCGGGGAGCTGTTTTTT; d_gene: TRBD2; abundance: -; j_gene: TRBJ2-2; v_gene: TRBV19
CDR3aa: CASSPLTANTEAFF; CDR3nt: TGTGCCAGCAGCCCCCTCACAGCCAACACTGAAGCTTTCTTT; d_gene: -; abundance: -; j_gene: TRBJ1-1; v_gene: TRBV11-2
CDR3aa: CASSSHDWQGAGGELFF; CDR3nt: TGTGCCAGCAGCTCCCACGACTGGCAGGGGGCTGGCGGGGAGCTGTTTTTT; d_gene: TRBD1; abundance: many; j_gene: TRBJ2-2; v_gene: TRBV7-9